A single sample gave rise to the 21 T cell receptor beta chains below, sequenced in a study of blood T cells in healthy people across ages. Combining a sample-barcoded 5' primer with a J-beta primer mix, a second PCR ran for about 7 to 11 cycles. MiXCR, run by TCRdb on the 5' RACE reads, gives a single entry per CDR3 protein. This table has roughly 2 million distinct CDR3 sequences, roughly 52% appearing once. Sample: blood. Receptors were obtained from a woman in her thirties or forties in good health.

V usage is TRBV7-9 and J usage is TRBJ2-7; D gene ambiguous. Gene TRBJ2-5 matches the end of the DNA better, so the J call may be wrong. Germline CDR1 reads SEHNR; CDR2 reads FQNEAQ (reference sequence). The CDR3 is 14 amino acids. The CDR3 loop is CASSSDNLIETQYF. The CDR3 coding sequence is TGTGCCAGCAGCTCCGATAACCTCATTGAGACCCAGTACTTC.

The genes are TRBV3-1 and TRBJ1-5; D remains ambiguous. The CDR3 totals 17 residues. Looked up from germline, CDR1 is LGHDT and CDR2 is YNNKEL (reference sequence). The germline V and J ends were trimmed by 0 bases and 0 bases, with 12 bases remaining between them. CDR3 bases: TGTGCCAGCAGCCAAGATTTCGGGGAATATAGCAATCAGCCCCAGCATTTT. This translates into CASSQDFGEYSNQPQHF.

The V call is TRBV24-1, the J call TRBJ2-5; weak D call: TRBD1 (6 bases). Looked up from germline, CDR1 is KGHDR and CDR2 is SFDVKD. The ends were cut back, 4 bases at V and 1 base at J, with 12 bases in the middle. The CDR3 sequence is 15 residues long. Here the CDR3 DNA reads TGTGCCACCAGTGACCGTGGACAGTTCCAAGAGACCCAGTACTTC. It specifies CATSDRGQFQETQYF.

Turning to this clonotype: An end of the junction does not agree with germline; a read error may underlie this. The CDR3 loop reads CTISGQAANYGYTF. DNA for the CDR3: TGTACCATCAGTGGTCAGGCAGCGAACTATGGCTACACCTTC. The gene calls are TRBV10-3 and TRBJ1-2, with D hard to call. The V gene's germline CDR1 is ENHRY and CDR2 SYGVKD. CDR3 size: 14 residues.

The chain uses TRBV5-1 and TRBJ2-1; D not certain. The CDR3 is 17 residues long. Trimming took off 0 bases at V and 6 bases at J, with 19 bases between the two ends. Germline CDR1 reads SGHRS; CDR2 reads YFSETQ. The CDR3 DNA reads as TGCGCCAGCAGCTTGGGGTTCCTCAGTGGTTCGATCAATGAGCAGTTCTTC. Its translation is CASSLGFLSGSINEQFF.

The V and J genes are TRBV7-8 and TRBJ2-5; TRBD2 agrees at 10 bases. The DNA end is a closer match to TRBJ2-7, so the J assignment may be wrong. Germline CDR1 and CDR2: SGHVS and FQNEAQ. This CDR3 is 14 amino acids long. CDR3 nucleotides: TGTGCCAGCAGCCCACTAGCGGGGAGCAACGAGCAGTACTTC. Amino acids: CASSPLAGSNEQYF.

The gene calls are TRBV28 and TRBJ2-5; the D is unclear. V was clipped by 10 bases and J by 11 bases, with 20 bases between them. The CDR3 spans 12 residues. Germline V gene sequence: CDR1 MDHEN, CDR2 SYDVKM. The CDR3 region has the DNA TGTGCCACGTATGCGGCTTTCAATGAGCAGTACTTC. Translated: CATYAAFNEQYF.

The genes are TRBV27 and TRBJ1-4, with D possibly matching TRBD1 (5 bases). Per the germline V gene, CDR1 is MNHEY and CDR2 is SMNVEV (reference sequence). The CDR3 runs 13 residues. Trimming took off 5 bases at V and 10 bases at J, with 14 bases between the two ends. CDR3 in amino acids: CASSLNQGGKLFF. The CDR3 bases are TGTGCCAGCAGTCTGAACCAGGGAGGAAAACTGTTTTTT.

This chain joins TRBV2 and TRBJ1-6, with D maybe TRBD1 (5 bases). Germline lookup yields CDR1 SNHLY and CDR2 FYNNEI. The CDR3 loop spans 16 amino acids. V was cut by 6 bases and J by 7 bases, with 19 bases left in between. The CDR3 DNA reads TGTGCCAGCAGCGCGGCGTGGGGCCGCGCAAATTCACCCCTCCACTTT. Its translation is CASSAAWGRANSPLHF.

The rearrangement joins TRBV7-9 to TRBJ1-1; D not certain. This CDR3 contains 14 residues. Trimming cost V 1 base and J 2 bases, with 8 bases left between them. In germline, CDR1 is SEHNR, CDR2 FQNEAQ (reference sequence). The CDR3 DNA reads TGTGCCAGCAGCTTAGTAATGGGAAACACTGAAGCTTTCTTT. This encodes CASSLVMGNTEAFF.

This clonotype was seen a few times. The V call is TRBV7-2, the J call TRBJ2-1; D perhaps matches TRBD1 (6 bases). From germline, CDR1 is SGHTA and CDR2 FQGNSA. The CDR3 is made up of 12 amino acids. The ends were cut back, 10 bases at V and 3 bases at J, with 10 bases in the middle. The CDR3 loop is CATRDIYNEQFF. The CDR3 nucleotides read TGTGCCACCCGGGACATCTACAATGAGCAGTTCTTC.

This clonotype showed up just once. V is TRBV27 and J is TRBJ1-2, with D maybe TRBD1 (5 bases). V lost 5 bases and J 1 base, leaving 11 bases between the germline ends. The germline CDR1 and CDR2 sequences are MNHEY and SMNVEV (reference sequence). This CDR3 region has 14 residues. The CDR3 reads CASSRDVDNYGYTF. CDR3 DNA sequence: TGTGCCAGCAGTCGGGACGTAGATAACTATGGCTACACCTTC.

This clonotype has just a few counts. The CDR3 spells CAIQKRGGSGTQYF. The CDR3 bases are TGTGCCATTCAAAAGCGGGGGGGCAGCGGGACCCAGTACTTC. V and J are TRBV10-3 and TRBJ2-5; the match to TRBD2 covers 10 bases. The CDR3 is 14 residues long. Germline lookup yields CDR1 ENHRY and CDR2 SYGVKD. The V segment lost 9 bases and the J segment 7 bases; nucleotides outside the gene matches: 11.

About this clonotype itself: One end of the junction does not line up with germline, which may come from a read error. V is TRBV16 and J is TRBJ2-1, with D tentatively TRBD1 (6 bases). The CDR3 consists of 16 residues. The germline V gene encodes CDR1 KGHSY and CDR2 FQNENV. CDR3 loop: CASGQFDSFRGNEQFF. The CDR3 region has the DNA TGTGCCAGCGGCCAATTTGACAGTTTTAGGGGGAATGAGCAGTTCTTC.

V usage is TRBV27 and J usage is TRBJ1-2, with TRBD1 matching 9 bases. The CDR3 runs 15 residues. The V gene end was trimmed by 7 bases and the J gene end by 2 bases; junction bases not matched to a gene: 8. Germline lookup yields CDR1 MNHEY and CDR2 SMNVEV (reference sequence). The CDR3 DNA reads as TGTGCCAGCACGAGTTATACAGGGGGCAACTATGGCTACACCTTC. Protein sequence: CASTSYTGGNYGYTF.

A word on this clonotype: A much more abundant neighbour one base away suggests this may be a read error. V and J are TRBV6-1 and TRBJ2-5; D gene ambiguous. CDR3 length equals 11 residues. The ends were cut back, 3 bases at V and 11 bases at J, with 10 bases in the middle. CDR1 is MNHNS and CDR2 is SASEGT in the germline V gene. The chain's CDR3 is CASSDNNEQYF. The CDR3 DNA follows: TGTGCCAGCAGTGACAACAATGAGCAGTACTTC.

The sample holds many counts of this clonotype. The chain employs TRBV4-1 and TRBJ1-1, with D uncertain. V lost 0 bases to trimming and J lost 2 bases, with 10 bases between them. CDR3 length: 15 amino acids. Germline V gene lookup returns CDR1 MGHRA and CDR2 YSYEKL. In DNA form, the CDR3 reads TGCGCCAGCAGCCAAGATTGGGCAGGAAACACTGAAGCTTTCTTT. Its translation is CASSQDWAGNTEAFF.

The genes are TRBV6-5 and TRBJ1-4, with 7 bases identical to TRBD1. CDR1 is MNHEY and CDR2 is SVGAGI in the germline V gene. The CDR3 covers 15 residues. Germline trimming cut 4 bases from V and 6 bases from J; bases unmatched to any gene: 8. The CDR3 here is CASSSTGLFDEKLFF. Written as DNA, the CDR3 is TGTGCCAGCAGTTCGACAGGGTTATTTGATGAAAAACTGTTTTTT.

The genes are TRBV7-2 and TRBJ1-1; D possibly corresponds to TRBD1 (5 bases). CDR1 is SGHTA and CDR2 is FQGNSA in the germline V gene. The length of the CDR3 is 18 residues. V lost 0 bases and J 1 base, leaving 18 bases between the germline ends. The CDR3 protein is CASSLAPAGSLENTEAFF. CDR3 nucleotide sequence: TGTGCCAGCAGCTTAGCGCCGGCAGGGAGTTTGGAGAACACTGAAGCTTTCTTT.

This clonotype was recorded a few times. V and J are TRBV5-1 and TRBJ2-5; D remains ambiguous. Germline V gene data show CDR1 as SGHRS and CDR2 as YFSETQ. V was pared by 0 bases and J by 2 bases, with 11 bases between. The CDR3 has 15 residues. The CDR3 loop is CASSLVERRQETQYF. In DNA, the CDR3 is TGCGCCAGCAGCTTGGTGGAAAGACGACAAGAGACCCAGTACTTC.

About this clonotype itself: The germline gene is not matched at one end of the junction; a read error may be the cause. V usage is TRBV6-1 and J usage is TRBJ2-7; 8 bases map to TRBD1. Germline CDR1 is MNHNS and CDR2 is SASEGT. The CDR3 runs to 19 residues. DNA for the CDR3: TGTGCCAGTAGTGAGGAGCCGGGACAGGTATGGGGAATCTCCTACGAGCAGTACTTC. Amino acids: CASSEEPGQVWGISYEQYF.